This TCR beta chain came from a study of CD4 T cells in relation to SARS-CoV-2 and coronaviruses (dated by TCRdb to 2020 to 2022). Concerning the study at large: In the ViraFEST assay, PBMCs were cultured with antigen for under 13 days, after which TCR beta CDR3s were sequenced to identify antigen-specific clonal expansions. An HIV-1 Nef peptide pool or a no-peptide culture served as the negative reference condition. Using patient-derived lymphoblastoid cell lines, the shared crossreactive spike epitopes were mapped to their HLA restriction. At the level of individual TCR clonotypes, the study evaluated whether memory CD4+ T cells crossreact between the spike proteins of SARS-CoV-2 and those of common cold coronaviruses. The Adaptive Biotechnologies TCR-sequencing kit was used to sequence samples from a few pre-COVID donors and the naive versus memory experiments, whereas other data were Illumina-based. A different TCR-beta assay, based on Illumina, was used to sequence expansion assays from other donors in the study. Findings and caveats that apply to the study as a whole: Memory CD4+ clonotypes crossrecognizing SARS-CoV-2 and at least one common cold coronavirus spike were found in 50% to 80% of donors. Small numbers of patients and of tested TCRs were a limitation of the study. Crossreactivity analysis was centred on spike protein, so crossreactivity against other viral proteins was not assessed. Pre-pandemic and post-infection samples were not both contributed by any donor, so tracing of the source of pre-existing responses was limited. Compared with monoreactive clones, crossreactive clones had significantly weaker SARS-CoV-2-driven expansion, a result consistent with antigenic imprinting.

Libraries were built with the immunoSEQ multiplex PCR assay. The authors' analysis ran thus. Preprocessing removed nonproductive sequences and CDR3s not starting with C, not ending with F or W, or shorter than 7 amino acids. Antigen-specific clonotypes were called with the MANAFEST web app on the basis of expansion relative to the reference and to other culture wells. A clone was considered positive if significant expansion relative to the reference culture was observed in 2 of 3 replicate wells at an FDR below 0.05. To be called positive, a clone also had to show significant expansion compared with every other tandem well and an odds ratio greater than 5. CDR3 homology was measured as pairwise Levenshtein distance, computed with the stringdist R package after trimming three terminal residues from each end. The table comes from immuneACCESS by way of TCRdb, which keeps in-frame sequences with V and J called. Part of the clones is missing from these tables; in studies checked, under half for an unresolved V gene and the rest for unknown reasons. V and J calls and clone size follow that table, whereas D and trimming were derived from the DNA. Counted in this sample were 20,000 to 25,000 clones; approximately 82% of them appeared once. The ten largest account for 17% of the sample.

On this clone itself: Its antigen is still unknown. Base qualities are missing; no much larger clone stands one base away.

CD4+ T cells from unexposed donors were collected before the COVID-19 pandemic (2011-2018). After roughly 11 days of culture, CD4+ T cells were isolated with the EasySep CD4+ T cell isolation kit. As cell numbers permitted, CD4+ T cells from unexposed donors were tested for reactivity to SARS-CoV-2 S and N and to four common cold coronavirus spike pools. PBMCs were cultured at fewer than 2.5 million per well in IMDM supplemented with around 5% human AB serum and approximately 9.8 IU/ml IL-2. Half of the culture medium was replaced with fresh IL-2-containing medium on days 3 and 7. Each peptide culture condition was generally run in triplicate replicate wells. Leukapheresis product for the unexposed donors was bought commercially. PBMCs were isolated from leukapheresis product or whole blood by Ficoll-Paque PLUS gradient centrifugation. PBMCs were either used fresh in the expansion assay or cryopreserved at -140 degrees C. The QIAamp Micro DNA Kit was used to extract genomic DNA from the CD4+ T cells.

Ends trimmed: V by 6 bases, J by 1 base; bases unmatched to a gene: 5. Taken from cysteine to phenylalanine, the CDR3 has 13 residues. Only the CDR3 portion is preserved as DNA: 39 bases, with reading frame beginning at the first base. Taken from the germline V gene, the CDR1 and CDR2 loops are SQVTM and ANQGSEA. The rearranged segments are TRBV29-1 and TRBJ1-1; the central 7 bases match TRBD1. The sequenced sample was CD4+ T cells from PBMCs, cultured in vitro. The source is a human donor in good health. The DNA is TGCAGCGTCGAGCGACAGGGGAACACTGAAGCTTTCTTT. It specifies CSVERQGNTEAFF.